This T cell receptor (beta chain) appears in the sequencing data of a study of blood T cell repertoires in COVID-19. CDR3 length: 13 amino acids. V lost 1 base to trimming and J lost 6 bases, with 10 bases between them. Looked up from germline, CDR1 is SGHVS and CDR2 is FNYEAQ. The method was immunoSEQ multiplex PCR; TCRdb's version includes in-frame clones alone and lacks a portion of them. Among just under 65,000 clones listed, under 80% were seen once. Sequencing input: peripheral blood. The chain couples TRBV7-6 to TRBJ2-7; perhaps TRBD1 as D (6 bases). The sequence came from a human donor in a cohort sampled during active COVID-19. The CDR3 DNA reads as TGTGCCAGCAGCTTAGACAGGGTCGGCGAGCAGTACTTC. Translation gives CASSLDRVGEQYF.